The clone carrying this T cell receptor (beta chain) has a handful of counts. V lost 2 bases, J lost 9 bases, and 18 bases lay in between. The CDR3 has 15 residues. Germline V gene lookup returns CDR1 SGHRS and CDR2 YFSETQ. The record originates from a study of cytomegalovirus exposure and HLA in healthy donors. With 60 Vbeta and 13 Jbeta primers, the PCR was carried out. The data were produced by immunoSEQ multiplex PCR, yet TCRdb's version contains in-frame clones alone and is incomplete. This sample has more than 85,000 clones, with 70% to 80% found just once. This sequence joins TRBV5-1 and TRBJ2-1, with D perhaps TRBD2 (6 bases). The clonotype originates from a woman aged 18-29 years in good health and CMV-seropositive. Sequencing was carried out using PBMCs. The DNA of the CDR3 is TGCGCCAGCAGCTTTCGCCCTAGCGATGGAAGTGAGCAGTTCTTC. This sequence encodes CASSFRPSDGSEQFF. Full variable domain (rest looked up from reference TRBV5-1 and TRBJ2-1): KAGVTQTPRYLIKTRGQQVTLSCSPISGHRSVSWYQQTPGQGLQFLFEYFSETQRNKGNFPGRFSGRQFSNSRSEMNVSTLELGDSALYLCASSFRPSDGSEQFFGPGTRLTVL.